This T cell receptor (beta chain) was captured in a study of regulatory dendritic cells for organ transplantation. Repertoires were generated with immunoSEQ multiplex PCR, while TCRdb's copy carries only in-frame clones and drops some. The sample holds tens of thousands of clones; over 75% are singletons and the top ten take around 0.26%. The CDR3 extends over 12 amino acids. CDR1 is SGDLS and CDR2 is YYNGEE in the germline V gene. V was cut by 0 bases and J by 4 bases, with 4 bases left in between. Sorted T cells were CFSE-labeled and cultured roughly five days with allogeneic regulatory or mature dendritic cells at 1:10. Concerning this clone: Its antigen is unknown.

The source of this sequence is a human donor in good health. Sequenced material: naive CD4+ T cells from blood cultured with dendritic cells. The subset denotes: CD45RA+ naive T cells. The chain employs TRBV9 and TRBJ1-2; D uncertain. The CDR3: CASSVGGYGYTF. The CDR3 bases are TGTGCCAGCAGCGTAGGGGGCTATGGCTACACCTTC.